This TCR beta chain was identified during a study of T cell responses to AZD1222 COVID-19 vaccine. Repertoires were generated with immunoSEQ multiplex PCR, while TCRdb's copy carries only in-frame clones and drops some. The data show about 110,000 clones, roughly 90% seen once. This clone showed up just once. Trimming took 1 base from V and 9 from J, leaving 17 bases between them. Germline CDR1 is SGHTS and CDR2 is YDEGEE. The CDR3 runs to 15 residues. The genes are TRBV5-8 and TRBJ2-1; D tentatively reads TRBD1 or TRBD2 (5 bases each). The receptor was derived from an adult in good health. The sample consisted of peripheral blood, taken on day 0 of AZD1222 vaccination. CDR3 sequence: CASSLWRTPGIEQFF. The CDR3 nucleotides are TGTGCCAGCAGCTTGTGGCGGACACCGGGGATTGAGCAGTTCTTC.